Listed below are T cell receptor beta chains from one sample, sequenced in a study of blood T cell repertoires in COVID-19. Here immunoSEQ multiplex PCR was the method, and the copy in TCRdb shows in-frame clones only, minus some. The sample lists roughly 150,000 clones; around 86% were seen once. What was sequenced was peripheral blood. Receptor source: a woman of 80 years or more with COVID-19, enrolled during active disease. CDR3s include the opening cysteine and the closing phenylalanine or tryptophan. The D gene is left open where the match is weak. The size field is filled for only some rows; it gives once, few, many or a size class.

V gene,J gene,D gene,CDR3 length,clone size,CDR3 DNA,CDR3 protein
TRBV15,TRBJ1-1,-,15,-,TGTGCCACCAGCAGAGATCCCAGATCGAACACTGAAGCTTTCTTT,CATSRDPRSNTEAFF
TRBV28,TRBJ2-7,TRBD1,13,once,TGTGCCAGCAGTCCACAGGGGTTGTACGAGCAGTACTTC,CASSPQGLYEQYF
TRBV20-1,TRBJ2-2,-,14,-,TGCAGTGCGAGTCAGGGGATATTAACCGGGGAGCTGTTTTTT,CSASQGILTGELFF
TRBV18,TRBJ1-2,-,14,-,TGTGCCAGCTCACCTAGCGGGGGAGGCTATGGCTACACCTTC,CASSPSGGGYGYTF
TRBV21-1,TRBJ1-5,-,18,-,TGTGCCAGCAGCAAAGCGCGCGAGGGACTTGAGGTTGGCCAGCCCCAGCATTTT,CASSKAREGLEVGQPQHF
TRBV25-1,TRBJ1-5,-,12,-,TGTGCCAGCAGGTGGGGGGACCAGCCCCAGCATTTT,CASRWGDQPQHF
TRBV6-2/TRBV6-3,TRBJ2-1,-,16,-,TGTGCCAGCAGTTACCAGTATCGGGACTTATACAATGAGCAGTTCTTC,CASSYQYRDLYNEQFF
TRBV6-2/TRBV6-3,TRBJ2-5,TRBD2,19,-,TGTGCCAGCAGTTACTCGTTGCAACTAGCGGGAGGGCTTGGGGAGACCCAGTACTTC,CASSYSLQLAGGLGETQYF
TRBV7-9,TRBJ1-1,-,14,-,TGTGCCAGCAGCCCGACCGGGGGTAACACTGAAGCTTTCTTT,CASSPTGGNTEAFF
TRBV6-5,TRBJ2-5,-,14,-,TGTGCCAGCAGCTTAAGCCAGGGCCAAGAGACCCAGTACTTC,CASSLSQGQETQYF
TRBV27,TRBJ1-1,TRBD1,14,-,TGTGCCAGCAGTTTAAGACAGGGGTACACTGAAGCTTTCTTT,CASSLRQGYTEAFF
TRBV24-1,TRBJ2-7,-,13,once,TGTGCCACCAGTAAGACAGGCTTCTACGAGCAGTACTTC,CATSKTGFYEQYF
TRBV4-3,TRBJ1-1,TRBD1,14,once,TGCGCCAGCAGCCAAGATTACGGGACAGCAGGAGCTTTCTTT,CASSQDYGTAGAFF
TRBV7-8,TRBJ1-1,TRBD1,16,-,TGTGCCAGCAGCTTACCCAGGGGGGCCGTTGGCACTGAAGCTTTCTTT,CASSLPRGAVGTEAFF
TRBV4-1,TRBJ2-7,-,14,-,TGCGCCAGCAGCCAGCGACAGTTTAGCTACGAGCAGTACTTC,CASSQRQFSYEQYF
TRBV2,TRBJ1-4,TRBD1,18,-,TGTGCCAGCAGACGCCGGGACAGGGTCTCGGTGAGGGATGAAAAACTGTTTTTT,CASRRRDRVSVRDEKLFF
TRBV20-1,TRBJ1-1,-,11,-,TGCAGTAGTAGATTGAACACTGAAGCTTTCTTT,CSSRLNTEAFF
TRBV5-1,TRBJ2-2,-,15,-,TGCGCCAGCAGCCGCGACAGACCGAACACCGGGGAGCTGTTTTTT,CASSRDRPNTGELFF
TRBV7-2,TRBJ2-3,-,13,-,TGTGCCAGCAGCTTGGAGCACGGAGATACGCAGTATTTT,CASSLEHGDTQYF
TRBV10-3,TRBJ1-2,-,11,-,TGTGCCATCGGCACAAGGGAGGGCTACACCTTC,CAIGTREGYTF
TRBV5-1,TRBJ2-1,-,15,-,TGCGCCAGCAGCCGGGAAGGAGGCTCCTACAATGAGCAGTTCTTC,CASSREGGSYNEQFF
TRBV28,TRBJ1-2,TRBD1,16,-,TGTGCCAGCAGGCGGACGGAGGGGGCGGCTAACTATGGCTACACCTTC,CASRRTEGAANYGYTF
TRBV7-2,TRBJ1-4,-,15,-,TGTGCCAGCAGCTTAACAGGGACAACTAATGAAAAACTGTTTTTT,CASSLTGTTNEKLFF
TRBV6-5,TRBJ1-4,TRBD1,14,-,TGTGCCAGCCGAAGGGACAGGGCTAATGAAAAACTGTTTTTT,CASRRDRANEKLFF
TRBV27,TRBJ1-1,-,16,few,TGTGCCAGCAGTACCTTTACCGGGGTACCGAACACTGAAGCTTTCTTT,CASSTFTGVPNTEAFF
TRBV3-1/TRBV3-2,TRBJ1-2,TRBD1,13,-,TGTGCCAGCAGCTATACAGGGGAACGGGGCTACACCTTC,CASSYTGERGYTF
TRBV29-1,TRBJ2-7,TRBD1,14,few,TGCAGCGTTGAGGACAGGGGGAAACCCTACGAGCAGTACTTC,CSVEDRGKPYEQYF
TRBV18,TRBJ1-1,TRBD1,14,-,TGTGCCAGCGGGGTTGGACAGGGCAGGACTGAAGCTTTCTTT,CASGVGQGRTEAFF
TRBV7-9,TRBJ1-2,-,14,-,TGTGCCAGCAGCTTAGCGCAGTCTTCCTATGGCTACACCTTC,CASSLAQSSYGYTF
TRBV6-5,TRBJ1-1,-,11,-,TGTGCCAGCAGGGGAGCAACTGAAGCTTTCTTT,CASRGATEAFF
TRBV5-1,TRBJ2-5,TRBD2,15,-,TGCGCCAGCAGCGCCCGGCGGGGGGCCCGAGAGACCCAGTACTTC,CASSARRGARETQYF
TRBV19,TRBJ1-4,TRBD1,17,few,TGTGCCAGTAGTACTTGGACAGGATCCTCAACTAATGAAAAACTGTTTTTT,CASSTWTGSSTNEKLFF
TRBV6-6,TRBJ2-2,TRBD2,17,-,TGTGCCAGCAGTCGGGCTAGCGGGTCCACGAACACCGGGGAGCTGTTTTTT,CASSRASGSTNTGELFF
TRBV28,TRBJ1-5,-,15,-,TGTGCCAGCAGTACTCCGACTCATAGCAATCAGCCCCAGCATTTT,CASSTPTHSNQPQHF
TRBV25-1,TRBJ1-4,-,13,few,TGTGCCAGCAGACGGACAGCCGCTGAAAAACTGTTTTTT,CASRRTAAEKLFF
TRBV5-8,TRBJ2-1,-,12,-,TGTGCCAGCAGCTTGAACAGAAATGAGCAGTTCTTC,CASSLNRNEQFF
TRBV29-1,TRBJ2-1,TRBD2,12,-,TGCAGCGTGGGACTTGGCGGGAGTGAGCAGTTCTTC,CSVGLGGSEQFF
TRBV4-3,TRBJ2-3,TRBD2,16,-,TGCGCCAGCAGCCAGGAAGCGGGAACTGGGACAGATACGCAGTATTTT,CASSQEAGTGTDTQYF
TRBV18,TRBJ2-7,-,14,few,TGTGCCAGCTCGGCCCTGCGACAGGACTACGAGCAGTACTTC,CASSALRQDYEQYF
TRBV19,TRBJ1-5,TRBD1,16,few,TGTGCCACTAAAGGACAGGGGGCGCTTGGCAATCAGCCCCAGCATTTT,CATKGQGALGNQPQHF
TRBV3-1/TRBV3-2,TRBJ2-1,TRBD2,14,-,TGTGCCAGCAGCAGCGGGAGGTCCTACAATGAGCAGTTCTTC,CASSSGRSYNEQFF
TRBV5-1,TRBJ2-5,-,14,-,TGCGCCAGCAGCTTGGGGTCAATCCAGGAGACCCAGTACTTC,CASSLGSIQETQYF
TRBV29-1,TRBJ1-1,-,10,-,TGCAGCGTCGCCGACATTGAAGCTTTCTTT,CSVADIEAFF
TRBV7-8,TRBJ1-6,TRBD1,15,-,TGTGCCAGCAGCGTCAGACAGGGGAGAGTTTCACCCCTCCACTTT,CASSVRQGRVSPLHF
TRBV7-8,TRBJ2-2,-,14,-,TGTGCCAGCAGCTTAATAGGGGGAACCGGGGAGCTGTTTTTT,CASSLIGGTGELFF
TRBV23-1,TRBJ1-4,-,13,-,TGCGCCAGCAATGAGGAGATTAATGAAAAACTGTTTTTT,CASNEEINEKLFF
TRBV5-1,TRBJ2-7,TRBD2,17,-,TGCGCCAGCAGCCCAATGGCGGGAGGGCCCCTCCAGTACGAGCAGTACTTC,CASSPMAGGPLQYEQYF
TRBV6-5,TRBJ1-5,TRBD1,13,-,TGTGCCAGCAGTCCACAGGGGACCCAGCCCCAGCATTTT,CASSPQGTQPQHF
TRBV28,TRBJ1-5,-,12,few,TGTGCCAGCAACCAAGACAGGTGGCCCCAGCATTTT,CASNQDRWPQHF
TRBV3-1/TRBV3-2,TRBJ2-2,-,14,-,TGTGCCAGCAGCCAAAGGGGGACGAGCGGGGAGCTGTTTTTT,CASSQRGTSGELFF
TRBV13,TRBJ1-1,TRBD1,18,-,TGTGCCAGCAGCTTAGGCCTGGGAGACAGGGGGCGATGGACTGAAGCTTTCTTT,CASSLGLGDRGRWTEAFF
TRBV6-5,TRBJ1-4,TRBD1,14,few,TGTGCCAGCAGAGGAACAGGGGTTTTTGAAAAACTGTTTTTT,CASRGTGVFEKLFF
TRBV7-9,TRBJ1-2,-,14,-,TGTGCCAGCAGTTCCAGGGGAGTGGACTATGGCTACACCTTC,CASSSRGVDYGYTF
TRBV27,TRBJ2-3,-,12,few,TGTGCCAGCAGTTTATCAGGACACATTACGAATTTT,CASSLSGHITNF
TRBV6-1,TRBJ1-4,TRBD1,14,-,TGTGCCAGCAGCCGCGGACAGGCTAATGAAAAACTGTTTTTT,CASSRGQANEKLFF
TRBV5-4,TRBJ2-1,TRBD2,16,-,TGTGCCAGCAGCTTAGGACTAGCGGGATCTCTTAGTGAGCAGTTCTTC,CASSLGLAGSLSEQFF
TRBV28,TRBJ1-1,-,14,-,TGTGCCAGCAGTTTCTACGTCCGGGGCACTGAAGCTTTCTTT,CASSFYVRGTEAFF
TRBV18,TRBJ2-1,TRBD2,14,few,TGTGCCAGCTCATCGATCTCTAGCGGTGAAGAGCAGTTCTTC,CASSSISSGEEQFF
TRBV20-1,TRBJ2-7,-,11,once,TGCAGTGCCGCACAGGACTACGAGCAGTACTTC,CSAAQDYEQYF
TRBV7-2,TRBJ2-1,TRBD2,16,-,TGTGCCAGCAGCTTAGATTCTAGCGGGTGGTTGAATGAGCAGTTCTTC,CASSLDSSGWLNEQFF